The entry that follows covers one TCR beta chain sequence. How the authors handled the data: Nucleated cell number was recorded as an estimate derived from reference gene primer amplification. This table comes from immunoSEQ multiplex PCR, and its TCRdb copy is limited to in-frame clones, with some not included. V and J calls and clone size follow that table, whereas D and trimming were derived from the DNA. Among some 160,000 clones listed, around nine tenths were seen once. The data are from a study of blood T cell repertoires in COVID-19. Study as a whole: In each case, the material was cDNA or gDNA derived from T cells, B-cell-depleted T cells, or PBMCs.

Seattle's cohort entered during active infection and was followed longitudinally. Sequencing was done on a sample of peripheral blood. The source of this sequence is a woman aged 80 or over with COVID-19, enrolled during active disease.

CDR3: CASSQDTRPSYEQYF. The CDR3 region has the DNA TGCGCCAGCAGCCAAGATACTAGGCCCTCCTACGAGCAGTACTTC. The genes are TRBV4-3 and TRBJ2-7; tentatively, D is TRBD2 (5 bases). The V end was cut by 0 bases, the J end by 0 bases, with 9 bases between. This CDR3 has 15 amino acids. Germline V lookup: CDR1 LGHNA, CDR2 YSLEER.